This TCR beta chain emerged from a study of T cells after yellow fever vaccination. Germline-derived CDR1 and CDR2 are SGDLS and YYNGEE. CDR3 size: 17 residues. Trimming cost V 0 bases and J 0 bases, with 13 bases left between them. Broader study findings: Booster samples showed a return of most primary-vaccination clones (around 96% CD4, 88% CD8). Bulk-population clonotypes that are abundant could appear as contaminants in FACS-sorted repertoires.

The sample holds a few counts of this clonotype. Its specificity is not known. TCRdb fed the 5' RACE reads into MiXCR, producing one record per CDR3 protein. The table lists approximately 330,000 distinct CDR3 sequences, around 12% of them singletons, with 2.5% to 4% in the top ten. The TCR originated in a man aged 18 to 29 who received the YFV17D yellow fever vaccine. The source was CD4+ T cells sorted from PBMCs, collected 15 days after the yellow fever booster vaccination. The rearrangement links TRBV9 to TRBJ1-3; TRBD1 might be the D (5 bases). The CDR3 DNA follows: TGTGCCAGCAGCGTAGAGTTCGGGACCCTCTCTGGAAACACCATATATTTT. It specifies CASSVEFGTLSGNTIYF.